These T cell receptor beta chains were read from a single sample in a study of long-term antiretroviral therapy in people with HIV. The repertoire was sequenced with immunoSEQ multiplex PCR; TCRdb's copy has only in-frame clones and lacks some. Among about 25,000 clones listed, under 80% were seen once. The sequenced sample was unsorted PBMCs, obtained 1.1 years before starting antiretroviral therapy. These receptors were collected from a woman between 35 and 50 years old with HIV. Each CDR3 is given with its conserved first and last residue. D genes are given only for firm matches. Clone size appears in some rows only: once, few, many, or a class for an expanded clone.

d_call: NA
clone_size: NA
v_call: TRBV6-6
j_call: TRBJ1-6
cdr3_nt: TGTGCCGCGGCCCCAGAGGGGGGACCTTATAATTCACCCCTCCACTTT
cdr3_aa: CAAAPEGGPYNSPLHF

d_call: NA
clone_size: NA
v_call: TRBV7-9
j_call: TRBJ2-7
cdr3_nt: TGTGCCAGCAGCTTGGATCAGGGGTCCGGGCAGTACTTC
cdr3_aa: CASSLDQGSGQYF

d_call: TRBD1
clone_size: NA
v_call: TRBV27
j_call: TRBJ2-5
cdr3_nt: TGTGCCAGCAGTCGTGACAGGGCTGGAGAGACCCAGTACTTC
cdr3_aa: CASSRDRAGETQYF

d_call: NA
clone_size: few
v_call: TRBV30
j_call: TRBJ1-2
cdr3_nt: TGTGCCTGGAGTGGAACTAACTATGGCTACACCTTC
cdr3_aa: CAWSGTNYGYTF

d_call: NA
clone_size: NA
v_call: TRBV11-2
j_call: TRBJ2-7
cdr3_nt: TGTGCCAGCAGCTTTAGGGGCAACTCGGACGAGCAGTACTTC
cdr3_aa: CASSFRGNSDEQYF

d_call: NA
clone_size: NA
v_call: TRBV7-2
j_call: TRBJ2-5
cdr3_nt: TGTGCCAGCAGCTTAGCGGGGGCCCAAGAGACCCAGTACTTC
cdr3_aa: CASSLAGAQETQYF

d_call: TRBD2
clone_size: NA
v_call: TRBV10-3
j_call: TRBJ2-5
cdr3_nt: TGTGCCATCAGTGAAGGGGGACTAGCGGGAGAGACCCAGTACTTC
cdr3_aa: CAISEGGLAGETQYF

d_call: TRBD1
clone_size: NA
v_call: TRBV19
j_call: TRBJ1-1
cdr3_nt: TGTGCCAGTAGTATATCGACAGGGAGGAGCACTGAAGCTTTCTTT
cdr3_aa: CASSISTGRSTEAFF

d_call: NA
clone_size: NA
v_call: TRBV5-4
j_call: TRBJ2-2
cdr3_nt: TGTGCCTGCCGGGGGAGGAACACCGGGGAGCTGTTTTTT
cdr3_aa: CACRGRNTGELFF

d_call: NA
clone_size: NA
v_call: TRBV27
j_call: TRBJ2-1
cdr3_nt: TGTGCCAGCAGTTTAATGGGGTCCTACAATGAGCAGTTCTTC
cdr3_aa: CASSLMGSYNEQFF

d_call: NA
clone_size: once
v_call: TRBV2
j_call: TRBJ1-3
cdr3_nt: TGTGCCAGCTCAGGTACCCTCTCTGGAAACACCATATATTTT
cdr3_aa: CASSGTLSGNTIYF

d_call: TRBD1
clone_size: once
v_call: TRBV5-1
j_call: TRBJ1-2
cdr3_nt: TGCGCCAGCAGCTTGGTGGCAGGGGGTAACTATGGCTACACCTTC
cdr3_aa: CASSLVAGGNYGYTF

d_call: NA
clone_size: few
v_call: TRBV5-5
j_call: TRBJ1-6
cdr3_nt: TGTGCCAGCAGCTTGTTCGGCGGGGTCTCCTATAATTCACCCCTCCACTTT
cdr3_aa: CASSLFGGVSYNSPLHF

d_call: TRBD2
clone_size: NA
v_call: TRBV6-5
j_call: TRBJ2-7
cdr3_nt: TGTGCCAGCAGTTACTTAGTAGCGGGGGTTGGCGAGCAGTACTTC
cdr3_aa: CASSYLVAGVGEQYF

d_call: NA
clone_size: NA
v_call: TRBV4-3
j_call: TRBJ2-2
cdr3_nt: TGCGCCAGCAGCCAAGAGGGGCTGGTCACCGGGGAGCTGTTTTTT
cdr3_aa: CASSQEGLVTGELFF

d_call: TRBD2
clone_size: NA
v_call: TRBV7-6
j_call: TRBJ2-7
cdr3_nt: TGTGCCAGCAGCCTCGCTAGCGGCGGGAGCTACGAGCAGTACTTC
cdr3_aa: CASSLASGGSYEQYF

d_call: NA
clone_size: NA
v_call: TRBV5-4
j_call: TRBJ2-1
cdr3_nt: TGTGCCAGCAGCTTGGGGAATGGTGAGCAGTTCTTC
cdr3_aa: CASSLGNGEQFF

d_call: NA
clone_size: NA
v_call: TRBV30
j_call: TRBJ1-1
cdr3_nt: TGTGCCTGGAGTTGGGGGACATCTGAAGCTTTCTTT
cdr3_aa: CAWSWGTSEAFF

d_call: NA
clone_size: medium-sized
v_call: TRBV9
j_call: TRBJ2-1
cdr3_nt: TGTGCCAGCGGGGGGAAGGTGGGCGCCTACAATGAGCAGTTCTTC
cdr3_aa: CASGGKVGAYNEQFF

d_call: NA
clone_size: NA
v_call: TRBV13
j_call: TRBJ1-1
cdr3_nt: TGTGCCAGCAGCTTATCCGGGGTTTGGGAAGCTTTCTTT
cdr3_aa: CASSLSGVWEAFF

d_call: NA
clone_size: few
v_call: TRBV15
j_call: TRBJ2-1
cdr3_nt: TGTGCCACCAGCAGAGCCGGGGGCGATGAGCAGTTCTTC
cdr3_aa: CATSRAGGDEQFF

d_call: TRBD1
clone_size: NA
v_call: TRBV4-2
j_call: TRBJ1-5
cdr3_nt: TGTGCCAGCAGCCCTCAAGGACAGGGGGTCGGACAGCCCCAGCATTTT
cdr3_aa: CASSPQGQGVGQPQHF

d_call: NA
clone_size: once
v_call: TRBV13
j_call: TRBJ2-1
cdr3_nt: TGTGCCAGCAGCTTAGAGGTTGCGACTGAGCAGTTCTTC
cdr3_aa: CASSLEVATEQFF

d_call: TRBD1
clone_size: NA
v_call: TRBV9
j_call: TRBJ1-2
cdr3_nt: TGTGCCAGCAGCGAGGCCGACAGGGTAGGCGGCTACACCTTC
cdr3_aa: CASSEADRVGGYTF

d_call: NA
clone_size: NA
v_call: TRBV2
j_call: TRBJ1-1
cdr3_nt: TGTGCCAGCAGGTTACAGTATAACACTGAAGCTTTCTTT
cdr3_aa: CASRLQYNTEAFF

d_call: NA
clone_size: NA
v_call: TRBV5-1
j_call: TRBJ2-5
cdr3_nt: TGCGCCAGCAGCTTTACTGGGGATGAGACCCAGTACTTC
cdr3_aa: CASSFTGDETQYF

d_call: TRBD1
clone_size: NA
v_call: TRBV30
j_call: TRBJ1-6
cdr3_nt: TGTGCCTGGCGGGACAGGTTGAGCTCCTATAATTCACCCCTCCACTTT
cdr3_aa: CAWRDRLSSYNSPLHF

d_call: TRBD1
clone_size: NA
v_call: TRBV25-1
j_call: TRBJ2-3
cdr3_nt: TGTGCCAGCTGTACAGGGGAGAGCACAGATACGCAGTATTTT
cdr3_aa: CASCTGESTDTQYF

d_call: NA
clone_size: NA
v_call: TRBV5-6
j_call: TRBJ1-6
cdr3_nt: TGTGCCAGCAGCTTGCTGTCCGCCGATAATTCACCCCTCCACTTT
cdr3_aa: CASSLLSADNSPLHF

d_call: NA
clone_size: few
v_call: TRBV7-9
j_call: TRBJ2-2
cdr3_nt: TGTGCCAGCAGCTTAAGCGGCACCGGGGAGCTGTTTTTT
cdr3_aa: CASSLSGTGELFF

d_call: NA
clone_size: once
v_call: TRBV11-3
j_call: TRBJ1-2
cdr3_nt: TGTGCCAGCAGCTTAAGGGGAGAGGGCAGGGCAAGCGTCTACACCTTC
cdr3_aa: CASSLRGEGRASVYTF

d_call: NA
clone_size: few
v_call: TRBV29-1
j_call: TRBJ1-1
cdr3_nt: TGCCGAAGACAGAACACTGAAGCTTTCTTT
cdr3_aa: CRRQNTEAFF

d_call: NA
clone_size: NA
v_call: TRBV7-6
j_call: TRBJ1-2
cdr3_nt: TGTGCCAGCAGCTTAGGACCGGACGGGACGGGTGGCTACACCTTC
cdr3_aa: CASSLGPDGTGGYTF

d_call: NA
clone_size: NA
v_call: TRBV4-1
j_call: TRBJ1-1
cdr3_nt: TGCGCCAGCAGCCAAGTAAAGGACAGACACATGAACACTGAAGCTTTCTTT
cdr3_aa: CASSQVKDRHMNTEAFF

d_call: NA
clone_size: NA
v_call: TRBV7-2
j_call: TRBJ1-2
cdr3_nt: TGTGCCAGCAGCTTAACCCAGGGTGGCTATGGCTACACCTTC
cdr3_aa: CASSLTQGGYGYTF

d_call: NA
clone_size: NA
v_call: TRBV2
j_call: TRBJ1-4
cdr3_nt: TGTGCCGGCTCCCGGTCAACTAATGAAAAACTGTTTTTT
cdr3_aa: CAGSRSTNEKLFF

d_call: TRBD1
clone_size: NA
v_call: TRBV9
j_call: TRBJ1-6
cdr3_nt: TGTGCCAGCAGCGCTCTCCAGGGGGCGGTTGGTTCACCCCTCCACTTT
cdr3_aa: CASSALQGAVGSPLHF

d_call: NA
clone_size: NA
v_call: TRBV4-3
j_call: TRBJ1-4
cdr3_nt: TGCGCCAGCAGCCCGGGGAAGGGAGCCGCTGAAAAACTGTTTTTT
cdr3_aa: CASSPGKGAAEKLFF

d_call: TRBD2
clone_size: NA
v_call: TRBV30
j_call: TRBJ2-1
cdr3_nt: TGTGCCTGGAGTGTACGGGGGGGCGGGAGGGCCAATGAGCAGTTCTTC
cdr3_aa: CAWSVRGGGRANEQFF

d_call: NA
clone_size: NA
v_call: TRBV29-1
j_call: TRBJ1-1
cdr3_nt: TGCAGCCTGGCGGGGGCAGATATGAACACTGAAGCTTTCTTT
cdr3_aa: CSLAGADMNTEAFF

d_call: NA
clone_size: NA
v_call: TRBV19
j_call: TRBJ1-4
cdr3_nt: TGTGCCAGTAGCGACCGGGCCCCGGCGGGAGCAACTAATGAAAAACTGTTTTTT
cdr3_aa: CASSDRAPAGATNEKLFF

d_call: NA
clone_size: NA
v_call: TRBV11-2
j_call: TRBJ1-2
cdr3_nt: TGTGCCAGCAGCCCACTACAGGGTAACTATGGCTACACCTTC
cdr3_aa: CASSPLQGNYGYTF

d_call: TRBD1
clone_size: medium-sized
v_call: TRBV5-4
j_call: TRBJ1-1
cdr3_nt: TGTGCCAGCAGCTTGGGGACAGGGGTCGCTGAAGCTTTCTTT
cdr3_aa: CASSLGTGVAEAFF

d_call: NA
clone_size: NA
v_call: TRBV7-2
j_call: TRBJ2-7
cdr3_nt: TGTGCCAGCAGCAACCGAGGACGGAAAACCTACGAGCAGTACTTC
cdr3_aa: CASSNRGRKTYEQYF

d_call: TRBD2
clone_size: NA
v_call: TRBV10-2
j_call: TRBJ2-7
cdr3_nt: TGCGCCAGCAGTGATGGGGGTACTAGCGGCCCTGGGGAGCAGTACTTC
cdr3_aa: CASSDGGTSGPGEQYF

d_call: NA
clone_size: NA
v_call: TRBV19
j_call: TRBJ1-4
cdr3_nt: TGTGCCAGTAGTAAGGCGCAGAGGAGGCAGGGACTGTTTTTT
cdr3_aa: CASSKAQRRQGLFF

d_call: NA
clone_size: few
v_call: TRBV4-1
j_call: TRBJ1-2
cdr3_nt: TGCGCCAGCAGCCAAGTGGGGACGAAGGATGGCTACACCTTC
cdr3_aa: CASSQVGTKDGYTF

d_call: NA
clone_size: NA
v_call: TRBV19
j_call: TRBJ2-7
cdr3_nt: TGTGCCAGTAGTGCGGGACTGTACTACGAGCAGTACTTC
cdr3_aa: CASSAGLYYEQYF

d_call: TRBD1
clone_size: NA
v_call: TRBV27
j_call: TRBJ2-5
cdr3_nt: TGTGCCAGCAGTTCAGGGACAGGGGGTTATGAGACCCAGTACTTC
cdr3_aa: CASSSGTGGYETQYF

d_call: NA
clone_size: NA
v_call: TRBV11-3
j_call: TRBJ2-3
cdr3_nt: TGTGCCAGCAGCTTAGACGCCAGCACAGATACGCAGTATTTT
cdr3_aa: CASSLDASTDTQYF

d_call: TRBD2
clone_size: once
v_call: TRBV5-5
j_call: TRBJ2-5
cdr3_nt: TGTGCCAGCAGCTTGGGTCTGGCTAGCGGGTCCCAAGAGACCCAGTACTTC
cdr3_aa: CASSLGLASGSQETQYF

d_call: NA
clone_size: NA
v_call: TRBV5-1
j_call: TRBJ1-1
cdr3_nt: TGCGCCAGCAGCCTTATTGACAGTACGGAAGCTTTCTTT
cdr3_aa: CASSLIDSTEAFF

d_call: NA
clone_size: NA
v_call: TRBV11-3
j_call: TRBJ2-3
cdr3_nt: TGTGCCAGCAGCTTAGGAGTGGGGGTCTACACAGATACGCAGTATTTT
cdr3_aa: CASSLGVGVYTDTQYF

d_call: NA
clone_size: NA
v_call: TRBV7-9
j_call: TRBJ1-2
cdr3_nt: TGTGCCAGCAGCCCCGAGGGCGGGACGGAGGCCTACACCTTC
cdr3_aa: CASSPEGGTEAYTF

d_call: TRBD2
clone_size: NA
v_call: TRBV6-6
j_call: TRBJ2-5
cdr3_nt: TGTGCCAGCAGTTTCGCCGGACTAGCAGAGACCCAGTACTTC
cdr3_aa: CASSFAGLAETQYF